Below are 32 T cell receptor beta chains sequenced from a single sample in a study of T cells in Graves' hyperthyroidism and ophthalmopathy. Researchers took RNA transcripts and amplified the TCR beta CDR3 regions from them. Initially, a first-round RT-PCR of the TCR CDR3 employed the HTBI primer set. Each CDR3 protein is one row after TCRdb ran MiXCR on the multiplex PCR reads. This table holds nearly 600,000 distinct CDR3 sequences, about 14% found once. Sequencing input: blood. The receptors originated from a woman in her 30s with Graves' hyperthyroidism that later progressed to Graves' ophthalmopathy.

In the case of this clonotype: A much bigger clone sits one base away, suggesting this may be a read error. The rearrangement uses TRBV12-3 or TRBV12-4 and TRBJ1-1, with a tentative D call TRBD1 (6 bases). The CDR3 spans 12 residues. Trimming took off 7 bases at V and 5 bases at J, with 11 bases between the two ends. The DNA for the CDR3 is TGTGCCAGCATAGGGGGTCGGACTGAAGCTTTCTTT. This sequence encodes CASIGGRTEAFF.

The J gene is TRBJ2-3, the V gene TRBV19, with 10 bases identical to TRBD2. CDR1 and CDR2 (germline): LNHDA, SQIVND (reference sequence). There are 15 residues in the CDR3. Germline trimming cut 10 bases from V and 3 bases from J; bases unmatched to any gene: 10. CDR3 residues: CATPWLAGETDTQYF. Here the CDR3 DNA reads TGTGCCACCCCGTGGCTAGCGGGAGAAACAGATACGCAGTATTTT.

This clonotype came up many times. The chain combines TRBV11-2 with TRBJ2-1; D ambiguous. V was shortened by 3 bases and J by 6 bases, with 12 bases between the two germline ends. There are 14 residues in the CDR3. Germline-derived CDR1 and CDR2 are SGHAT and FQNNGV. The CDR3 DNA sequence: TGTGCCAGCAGCTTGATCGAGTACTCCAATGAGCAGTTCTTC. It specifies CASSLIEYSNEQFF.

This clonotype was recorded at least ten times. The CDR3 here is CASRAGGISSYNEQFF. The CDR3, as DNA: TGTGCCAGCAGAGCTGGGGGAATAAGCTCCTACAATGAGCAGTTCTTC. The rearrangement links TRBV11-3 to TRBJ2-1; D may match TRBD1 or TRBD2 (5 bases each). V was trimmed by 6 bases and J by 0 bases, leaving 15 bases between them. The CDR3 is made up of 16 amino acids. Germline-derived CDR1 and CDR2 are SGHNT and YENEEA. Variable domain in full (rest from reference TRBV11-3 and TRBJ2-1): EAGVVQSPRYKIIEKKQPVAFWCNPISGHNTLYWYLQNLGQGPELLIRYENEEAVDDSQLPKDRFSAERLKGVDSTLKIQPAELGDSAVYLCASRAGGISSYNEQFFGPGTRLTVL.

This clonotype has just one count. Sequence at one end of the junction differs from germline and may be a read error. The CDR3 loop reads CSAIYPGGDYPGNQPQHF. Written as DNA, the CDR3 is TGCAGTGCTATCTACCCAGGGGGCGATTATCCTGGCAATCAACCCCAGCATTTT. This sequence joins TRBV20-1 and TRBJ1-5, with 8 bases aligning to TRBD1. Per germline, CDR1 DFQATT and CDR2 SNEGSKA (reference sequence). This CDR3 has 18 residues.

This clonotype appeared many times. The chain uses TRBV6-1 and TRBJ2-1, with 10 bases that match TRBD2. Germline V gene sequence: CDR1 MNHNS, CDR2 SASEGT. V dropped 5 bases and J dropped 7; count of bases not matched to a gene: 8. CDR3 length equals 15 residues. The CDR3, as DNA: TGTGCCAGCAGTAATCTAGCGGGAGATGAGAATGAGCAGTTCTTC. It encodes CASSNLAGDENEQFF.

A note on this clonotype: This may be a read error: a much more frequent sequence differs by one nucleotide. The chain is built from TRBV3-1 and TRBJ1-5, with TRBD1 matching 9 bases. Germline V gene sequence: CDR1 LGHDT, CDR2 YNNKEL (reference sequence). The CDR3 is 15 amino acids. The CDR3 spells CASSQDAGTGLPEHF. The CDR3 DNA is TGTGCCAGCAGCCAAGATGCCGGGACAGGGCTGCCCGAGCATTTT.

This clonotype occurred many times. The chain joins TRBV7-8 to TRBJ2-2; a possible D gene is TRBD1 (6 bases). The CDR3 runs to 13 residues. V was pared by 5 bases and J by 7 bases, with 11 bases between. Germline V gene data show CDR1 as SGHVS and CDR2 as FQNEAQ. The CDR3 reads CASSPRTVGELFF. The CDR3 region has the DNA TGTGCCAGCAGCCCGCGGACAGTCGGGGAGCTGTTTTTT.

As regards this clonotype: A much more abundant neighbour one base away suggests this may be a read error. CDR3 in amino acids: CASSERTGSSYGQYF. CDR3 in DNA: TGTGCCAGCAGTGAACGGACAGGGAGCTCCTACGGGCAGTACTTC. This chain joins TRBV2 and TRBJ2-7; TRBD1 agrees at 8 bases. There are 15 residues in the CDR3. The germline V gene has CDR1 SNHLY and CDR2 FYNNEI.

At least ten counts were recorded for this clonotype. This chain links TRBV30 with TRBJ1-4, with 10 bases aligning to TRBD1. The CDR3 extends over 14 amino acids. V dropped 4 bases and J dropped 10; count of bases not matched to a gene: 9. The germline V gene has CDR1 GTSNPN and CDR2 SVGIG (reference sequence). The DNA for the CDR3 is TGTGCCTGGAAGAACCGGGACAGGGGAGGAAAACTGTTTTTT. Its translation: CAWKNRDRGGKLFF.

This clonotype was seen a handful of times. The chain recombines TRBV20-1 with TRBJ2-7, with 8 positions matching TRBD2. Germline CDR1 is DFQATT and CDR2 is SNEGSKA (reference sequence). The CDR3 runs 15 residues. V was clipped by 3 bases and J by 5 bases; unmatched bases: 12. In DNA form, the CDR3 reads TGCAGTGCTAGGCCGAGCGGGAGCTTCACCCACGAGCAGTACTTC. Protein: CSARPSGSFTHEQYF.

At least ten counts were recorded for this clonotype. The gene calls are TRBV12-3 or TRBV12-4 and TRBJ2-7, with TRBD1 identical over 8 bases. The V gene end was trimmed by 5 bases and the J gene end by 6 bases; junction bases not matched to a gene: 9. CDR3 length: 14 amino acids. In DNA, the CDR3 is TGTGCCAGCAGTCCCGGACAGGGTCTCTCCGAGCAGTACTTC. Protein product: CASSPGQGLSEQYF.

This clonotype has at least ten counts. The chain links TRBV12-3 or TRBV12-4 to TRBJ2-1, with 16 bases that match TRBD2. The J segment lost 3 bases and the V segment lost 3 bases, leaving 8 bases of the junction unmatched. This CDR3 is 19 amino acids long. CDR3 residues: CASSLGGLAGGPVYNEQFF. The CDR3 DNA is TGTGCCAGCAGTTTGGGGGGACTAGCGGGAGGGCCTGTCTACAATGAGCAGTTCTTC.

The rearrangement uses TRBV5-1 and TRBJ2-1; D call uncertain. The CDR3 runs 13 residues. Germline values: CDR1 SGHRS, CDR2 YFSETQ. Between the trimmed V and J ends, which lost 4 bases and 7 bases, there was a span of 12 bases. The CDR3 protein is CASSPRVGNEQFF. The CDR3, as DNA: TGCGCCAGCAGCCCCCGCGTTGGTAATGAGCAGTTCTTC.

This clonotype was found once. Compared with germline, one end of the junction differs, possibly owing to a read error. This rearrangement joins TRBV5-1 to TRBJ1-1; D is perhaps TRBD1 (6 bases). CDR1 is SGHRS and CDR2 is YFSETQ in the germline V gene. The CDR3 totals 14 residues. CDR3 sequence: CASSLGTENAEAFF. The CDR3 DNA is TGCGCCAGCAGCTTGGGGACAGAGAACGCTGAAGCTTTCTTT.

The chain has TRBV15 and TRBJ2-1; 8 bases are shared with TRBD2. The V segment lost 4 bases and the J segment 10 bases; nucleotides outside the gene matches: 3. In germline, CDR1 is LNHNV, CDR2 YYDKDF (reference sequence). The CDR3 extends over 12 amino acids. As DNA, the CDR3 is TGTGCCACCAGCAATATAGCGGGAGAGCAGTTCTTC. It yields the protein CATSNIAGEQFF.

This clonotype has ten or more counts. V is TRBV12-3 or TRBV12-4 and J is TRBJ1-1; the D is unclear. This CDR3 comprises 14 residues. Trimming stripped 4 bases from V and 4 bases from J, with 13 bases between. Written as DNA, the CDR3 is TGTGCCAGCAGTTGGCTCGGGTTTGGCACTGAAGCTTTCTTT. Residues: CASSWLGFGTEAFF.

This clonotype was detected many times. The rearrangement joins TRBV12-3 or TRBV12-4 to TRBJ2-1; 8 bases align to TRBD2. V lost 0 bases, J lost 5 bases, and 9 bases stayed unmatched. The CDR3 has 17 amino acids. The CDR3 sequence is CASSLALLAGSDNEQFF. CDR3 nucleotide sequence: TGTGCCAGCAGTTTAGCGCTATTAGCGGGGTCCGACAATGAGCAGTTCTTC.

V usage is TRBV27 and J usage is TRBJ2-7, with TRBD1 matching over 9 bases. The CDR3 has 13 residues. The J segment lost 5 bases and the V segment lost 6 bases, leaving 5 bases of the junction unmatched. Germline lookup yields CDR1 MNHEY and CDR2 SMNVEV (reference sequence). As DNA, the CDR3 is TGTGCCAGCAGACAACAGGGGGCCCACGAGCAGTACTTC. As protein: CASRQQGAHEQYF.

This chain links TRBV14 with TRBJ2-7; D remains ambiguous. The CDR3 runs to 14 residues. V was shortened by 0 bases and J by 3 bases, with 9 bases between the two germline ends. The germline V gene has CDR1 SGHDN and CDR2 FVKESK. DNA for the CDR3: TGTGCCAGCAGCCAAGAGGGGTGGAACTACGAGCAGTACTTC. Its translation is CASSQEGWNYEQYF.

In its sample, this clonotype was seen many times. V gene TRBV5-1 combines with J gene TRBJ1-6; 9 bases agree with TRBD1. In germline, CDR1 is SGHRS, CDR2 YFSETQ. V was pared by 0 bases and J by 10 bases, with 11 bases of the junction left unmatched. The CDR3 runs 17 residues. The CDR3, as DNA: TGCGCCAGCAGCTTGGCCTACCCGGGACAGGGAGGGTCACCCCTCCACTTT. This gives the protein CASSLAYPGQGGSPLHF. The full variable domain, its missing parts supplied by reference TRBV5-1 and TRBJ1-6, is KAGVTQTPRYLIKTRGQQVTLSCSPISGHRSVSWYQQTPGQGLQFLFEYFSETQRNKGNFPGRFSGRQFSNSRSEMNVSTLELGDSALYLCASSLAYPGQGGSPLHFGNGTRLTVT.

The table lists this clonotype with many counts. The chain links TRBV18 to TRBJ1-1, with D perhaps matching TRBD1 (6 bases). The CDR3 contains 14 residues. Trimming shortened V by 7 bases and J by 1 base, and 13 bases separated the two germline ends. Germline lookup yields CDR1 KGHSH and CDR2 LQKENI. The CDR3 loop is CASLGGRTNTEAFF. CDR3 DNA sequence: TGTGCCAGCTTAGGGGGACGGACGAACACTGAAGCTTTCTTT.

Points on this clonotype: A read error is possible here, since a much larger clone lies one base away. For the CDR3, the DNA is TGCGCCAGCAGCCTAGGACTAGCGGACACCGTGGAGCTGTTTTTT. Its translation is CASSLGLADTVELFF. The rearrangement uses TRBV5-1 and TRBJ2-2, with 10 bases matching TRBD2. The CDR3 is 15 amino acids. The germline V gene encodes CDR1 SGHRS and CDR2 YFSETQ.

This clonotype has only a few counts. The chain links TRBV27 to TRBJ2-3; 7 bases are shared with TRBD1. The CDR3 covers 14 residues. The J segment lost 5 bases and the V segment lost 6 bases, leaving 8 bases of the junction unmatched. Germline-derived CDR1 and CDR2 are MNHEY and SMNVEV (reference sequence). The CDR3: CASSPTGVIDTQYF. The CDR3 DNA reads TGTGCCAGCAGCCCTACAGGGGTGATAGATACGCAGTATTTT.

This clonotype was seen repeatedly, ten times or more. This chain uses TRBV18 with TRBJ2-1; D unclear. The germline V gene encodes CDR1 KGHSH and CDR2 LQKENI. CDR3 length equals 15 residues. V lost 3 bases and J 5 bases, leaving 14 bases between the germline ends. The DNA of the CDR3 is TGTGCCAGCTCACCGAACCAGGTCGTAGACAATGAGCAGTTCTTC. This translates into CASSPNQVVDNEQFF.

This clonotype was detected ten times or more. This sequence joins TRBV6-1 and TRBJ2-5, with 7 bases fitting TRBD2. Trimming at V came to 11 bases and at J to 6 bases, leaving 18 bases not matched to a gene. Germline V gene sequence: CDR1 MNHNS, CDR2 SASEGT. CDR3 length: 15 amino acids. The CDR3 spells CAGGGAEPHSKTQYF. CDR3 in DNA: TGTGCCGGGGGGGGAGCGGAGCCCCACAGTAAGACCCAGTACTTC.

About this clonotype: The junction does not match germline at one end; this may be a read error. This chain uses TRBV18 with TRBJ2-1, with TRBD2 matching 7 bases. CDR1 is KGHSH, CDR2 LQKENI, per germline. This CDR3 is built from 15 residues. The CDR3 coding sequence is TGTGCCAGCTCACCGATCCCTAGCGGAAACAATCAGCAGTTCTTC. Translation gives CASSPIPSGNNQQFF.

In its sample, this clonotype was seen many times. This chain joins TRBV24-1 and TRBJ2-2; 10 bases agree with TRBD2. This CDR3 is 19 amino acids long. The J segment lost 4 bases and the V segment lost 1 base, leaving 11 bases of the junction unmatched. In germline, CDR1 is KGHDR, CDR2 SFDVKD. The CDR3 loop reads CATSDFHRLAGEVTGELFF. The CDR3 nucleotides are TGTGCCACCAGTGATTTTCATCGCCTAGCGGGAGAGGTCACCGGGGAGCTGTTTTTT.

This clonotype occurred a few times. The V call is TRBV20-1, the J call TRBJ2-5; weak D call: TRBD1 (5 bases). The CDR3 sequence is 11 residues long. Germline loops: CDR1 DFQATT, CDR2 SNEGSKA (reference sequence). CDR3 in amino acids: CSCRVQETQYF. As DNA, the CDR3 is TGCAGCTGCAGGGTACAAGAGACCCAGTACTTC.

The V and J genes are TRBV28 and TRBJ2-3; tentative D call: TRBD1 (5 bases). Germline CDR1 reads MDHEN; CDR2 reads SYDVKM. The CDR3 sequence is 14 residues long. V lost 5 bases to trimming and J lost 3 bases, with 12 bases between them. The CDR3: CASSPRTKTDTQYF. The CDR3 bases are TGTGCCAGCAGTCCCCGGACAAAAACAGATACGCAGTATTTT.

This chain uses TRBV4-1 with TRBJ2-3, with 7 bases aligning to TRBD2. Germline V gene sequence: CDR1 MGHRA, CDR2 YSYEKL. J gave up 5 bases and V 4 bases, and 6 bases lay outside the gene matches. The CDR3 has 14 amino acids. CDR3 sequence (DNA): TGCGCCAGCAGCCGGGGGGGAGGTATAGATACGCAGTATTTT. This encodes CASSRGGGIDTQYF.

There are a few counts of this clonotype. The CDR3 loop is CASGLVLGQGASYNSPLHF. DNA for the CDR3: TGTGCTAGTGGTTTGGTACTGGGACAGGGGGCTTCCTATAATTCACCCCTCCACTTT. The V call is TRBV12-5, the J call TRBJ1-6, with 12 bases identical to TRBD1. The CDR3 runs 19 residues. Germline CDR1 LGHNT, CDR2 FRNRAP. V shed 0 bases and J 1 base; nucleotides not matched to a gene: 4.